These T cell receptor beta chains were read from a single sample in a study of T cell responses to AZD1222 COVID-19 vaccine. Produced via immunoSEQ multiplex PCR; TCRdb's table is partial and in-frame only. In the table there are about 140,000 clones, approximately 90% of which are singletons. The sample was peripheral blood, taken on day 0 of AZD1222 vaccination. Receptors originate from an adult in good health. The CDR3 runs from the conserved cysteine through the conserved F or W. D genes are given only for firm matches. Clone size is not always given. Where it is, it says once, few, many or a class for expanded clones.

v_gene	d_gene	j_gene	abundance	CDR3aa	CDR3nt
TRBV7-5	NA	TRBJ2-7	NA	CVRSSAGTGTEQYF	TGTGTCAGAAGCTCCGCCGGGACAGGAACCGAGCAGTACTTC
TRBV12-5	NA	TRBJ1-1	NA	CASGLSTSAEAFF	TGTGCTAGTGGTTTGTCCACCTCCGCTGAAGCTTTCTTT
TRBV9	TRBD2	TRBJ2-6	once	CASSVAKLAGGPGANVLTF	TGTGCCAGCAGCGTAGCCAAACTAGCGGGGGGGCCTGGGGCCAACGTCCTGACTTTC
TRBV5-1	NA	TRBJ1-1	NA	CASSLRGLGTEAFF	TGCGCCAGCAGCTTGCGGGGTCTGGGCACTGAAGCTTTCTTT
TRBV10-3	TRBD2	TRBJ2-5	NA	CAISPGLAGGQETQYF	TGTGCCATCAGCCCGGGACTAGCGGGGGGGCAAGAGACCCAGTACTTC
TRBV5-1	NA	TRBJ1-2	NA	CASSSHSQQGPANYGYTF	TGCGCCAGCAGCTCCCATTCACAACAGGGCCCCGCGAACTATGGCTACACCTTC
TRBV15	NA	TRBJ1-2	NA	CATSRGGGTAGYTF	TGTGCCACCAGCAGAGGGGGGGGAACCGCTGGCTACACCTTC
TRBV30	NA	TRBJ1-1	NA	CAWKEPRNTEAFF	TGTGCCTGGAAAGAGCCTCGGAACACTGAAGCTTTCTTT
TRBV7-2	NA	TRBJ1-6	NA	CASSLAVTAYNSPLHF	TGTGCCAGCAGCTTAGCCGTGACAGCTTATAATTCACCCCTCCACTTT
TRBV18	TRBD1	TRBJ2-7	NA	CASSPTGQNNYEQYF	TGTGCCAGCTCACCTACGGGACAGAATAACTACGAGCAGTACTTC
TRBV14	TRBD2	TRBJ2-1	NA	CASSQFSGYQGYEQFF	TGTGCCAGCAGCCAATTTAGCGGGTACCAAGGGTATGAGCAGTTCTTC